The 23 T cell receptor beta chains below all came from one sample that was sequenced in a study of OX40 agonist ivuxolimab in advanced cancers. The library was obtained by the immunoSEQ multiplex PCR assay. The clones in this table, taken by TCRdb from immuneACCESS, are in-frame only. Not every clone is retained; where verified, under half of the shortfall comes from an unresolved V gene, and the cause of the rest is unknown. Counted in this sample were roughly 33,000 clones; over 60% of them appeared once. Jointly, the top ten make up around 18% of the sample. This specimen consisted of CD4+ or CD8+ T cells sorted from blood, obtained in a trial of the OX40 agonist ivuxolimab. Receptors were obtained from an adult with an advanced solid tumor such as melanoma, head and neck, liver or kidney cancer.

The chain carries TRBV6-1 and TRBJ1-3, with unresolved D. Between the trimmed V and J ends, which lost 2 bases and 4 bases, there was a span of 9 bases. Germline V CDR1 and CDR2: MNHNS, SASEGT. The CDR3 runs to 14 residues. The CDR3 region is CASSEIQRGNTIYF. CDR3 sequence (DNA): TGTGCCAGCAGTGAAATCCAGAGAGGAAACACCATATATTTT.

The chain recombines TRBV5-1 with TRBJ1-1; TRBD1 aligns across 7 bases. Germline lookup yields CDR1 SGHRS and CDR2 YFSETQ. The CDR3 sequence is 14 residues long. J was trimmed by 2 bases and V by 4 bases; bases with no gene match: 5. The CDR3 nucleotides are TGCGCCAGCAGCCAGGGGGACAGAAACACTGAAGCTTTCTTT. It encodes CASSQGDRNTEAFF.

The chain couples TRBV10-1 to TRBJ2-7; TRBD1 aligns across 9 bases. Germline CDR1 and CDR2: WNHNN and SYGVQD (reference sequence). The CDR3 runs to 14 residues. V shed 3 bases, J shed 8 bases, and the junction held 8 bases outside the gene matches. CDR3 amino acids: CASSDPGQGSKQYF. The CDR3 DNA reads TGCGCCAGCAGTGATCCGGGACAGGGTAGTAAGCAGTACTTC.

V and J are TRBV5-1 and TRBJ2-3; the match to TRBD2 covers 10 bases. With V trimmed by 4 bases and J by 1 base, 6 bases remained unmatched. Germline CDR1 SGHRS, CDR2 YFSETQ. The CDR3 extends over 16 amino acids. The CDR3 sequence is CASSKNLAGGTDTQYF. DNA of the CDR3: TGCGCCAGCAGCAAGAACCTAGCGGGGGGCACAGATACGCAGTATTTT.

The chain has TRBV7-9 and TRBJ2-7; D unresolved. The CDR3 loop spans 14 amino acids. Germline V gene data show CDR1 as SEHNR and CDR2 as FQNEAQ (reference sequence). Trimming shortened V by 1 base and J by 3 bases, and 10 bases separated the two germline ends. For the CDR3, the DNA is TGTGCCAGCAGCTTAGATTTCACTCACTACGAGCAGTACTTC. Protein sequence: CASSLDFTHYEQYF.

The chain is built from TRBV5-8 and TRBJ1-1, with 8 bases fitting TRBD1. This CDR3 has 14 amino acids. Losses at the gene ends were 4 bases for V and 8 bases for J; bases not matched to a gene: 10. Per the germline V gene, CDR1 is SGHTS and CDR2 is YDEGEE. CDR3 loop: CASSRTQGAREAFF. CDR3 nucleotides: TGTGCCAGCAGCCGGACCCAGGGGGCAAGGGAAGCTTTCTTT. Combining the CDR3 with reference TRBV5-8 and TRBJ1-1 gives the whole variable domain EAGVTQSPTHLIKTRGQQATLRCSPISGHTSVYWYQQALGLGLQFLLWYDEGEERNRGNFPPRFSGRQFPNYSSELNVNALELEDSALYLCASSRTQGAREAFFGQGTRLTVV.

This chain connects TRBV7-2 to TRBJ1-6; D is unclear. The CDR3 runs to 14 residues. V lost 5 bases to trimming and J lost 5 bases, with 10 bases between them. Germline V gene data show CDR1 as SGHTA and CDR2 as FQGNSA. CDR3 protein: CASSLARDNSPLHF. The CDR3 DNA reads TGTGCCAGCAGCCTGGCCCGGGATAATTCACCCCTCCACTTT.

This chain joins TRBV27 and TRBJ1-5; D call uncertain. Trimming took 2 bases from V and 0 from J, leaving 11 bases between them. The CDR3 contains 16 residues. The germline CDR1 and CDR2 sequences are MNHEY and SMNVEV (reference sequence). The CDR3 loop reads CASSLPDWDSNQPQHF. Written as DNA, the CDR3 is TGTGCCAGCAGTTTACCGGACTGGGATAGCAATCAGCCCCAGCATTTT.

Details on this clone: Other nucleotide sequences from this sample produce the same CDR3. The rearrangement joins TRBV29-1 to TRBJ2-3, with D possibly called TRBD1 or TRBD2 (5 bases each). The CDR3 is 12 amino acids. The ends were cut back, 4 bases at V and 4 bases at J, with 9 bases in the middle. Per germline, CDR1 SQVTM and CDR2 ANQGSEA. The CDR3 DNA is TGCAGCGTTGTACGGGGCTCAGATACGCAGTATTTT. Translated, it gives CSVVRGSDTQYF.

This clone is deemed medium-sized. CDR3 protein: CASSNPGQGLDTEAFF. In DNA, the CDR3 is TGTGCCAGCAGTAACCCCGGGCAGGGTCTGGACACTGAAGCTTTCTTT. The J gene is TRBJ1-1, the V gene TRBV2, with D maybe TRBD1 (5 bases). With 5 bases removed from V and 3 bases from J, the gap between germline ends came to 19 bases. CDR3 length: 16 residues. The V gene's germline CDR1 is SNHLY and CDR2 FYNNEI.

The V gene is TRBV27, the J gene TRBJ2-5; D not resolved. Germline V gene sequence: CDR1 MNHEY, CDR2 SMNVEV (reference sequence). This CDR3 has 14 residues. Trimming removed 5 bases at V and 5 bases at J, with 15 bases between. For the CDR3, the DNA is TGTGCCAGCAGTCGAAACACTGGGCGGGAGACCCAGTACTTC. Its translation: CASSRNTGRETQYF.

This rearrangement joins TRBV5-1 to TRBJ2-6; D is uncertain. The germline V and J ends were trimmed by 1 base and 10 bases, with 3 bases remaining between them. Germline assignment: CDR1 SGHRS and CDR2 YFSETQ. CDR3 length: 11 residues. This chain's CDR3 is CASSLKNVLTF. The CDR3 bases are TGCGCCAGCAGCTTGAAAAACGTCCTGACTTTC.

The chain joins TRBV27 to TRBJ1-1; D perhaps matches TRBD1 (5 bases). V was pared by 7 bases and J by 3 bases, with 15 bases between. Germline V gives CDR1 MNHEY, CDR2 SMNVEV (reference sequence). CDR3 size: 14 residues. The CDR3 loop reads CASKSRRDDTEAFF. The CDR3 coding sequence is TGTGCCAGCAAGAGTCGGCGGGACGACACTGAAGCTTTCTTT.

The CDR3 DNA is TGTGCCAGCAGCTACAGGGGGTCGGTCACTGAAGCTTTCTTT. Amino acid sequence: CASSYRGSVTEAFF. The chain uses TRBV11-3 and TRBJ1-1; TRBD1 matches at 8 bases. Germline V lookup: CDR1 SGHNT, CDR2 YENEEA. This CDR3 is built from 14 residues. V shed 4 bases and J 4 bases; nucleotides not matched to a gene: 5.

V is TRBV7-9 and J is TRBJ2-7; weak D call: TRBD2 (5 bases). The V and J ends lost 7 bases and 6 bases respectively, with 28 bases between them. Germline V CDR1 and CDR2: SEHNR, FQNEAQ (reference sequence). This CDR3 has 17 residues. CDR3 in amino acids: CASNLVFSVRDETEQYF. The CDR3, as DNA: TGTGCCAGCAACCTGGTTTTCTCGGTCCGGGATGAGACCGAGCAGTACTTC.

This sequence joins TRBV6-1 and TRBJ1-5; a possible D gene is TRBD1 (5 bases). V gave up 6 bases and J gave up 3 bases, with 9 bases separating them. The CDR3 consists of 13 residues. Germline values: CDR1 MNHNS, CDR2 SASEGT. The chain's CDR3 is CASRMTDNQPQHF. The CDR3 nucleotides are TGTGCCAGCAGGATGACAGACAATCAGCCCCAGCATTTT.

This clone showed up just a few times. The chain couples TRBV29-1 to TRBJ1-2, with D perhaps TRBD1 (5 bases). CDR3 length: 12 residues. Germline V gene data show CDR1 as SQVTM and CDR2 as ANQGSEA. Trimming took 3 bases from V and 6 from J, leaving 11 bases between them. The CDR3 loop is CSVEGGLDGYTF. The CDR3, as DNA: TGCAGCGTTGAGGGGGGTTTAGATGGCTACACCTTC.

This chain connects TRBV7-8 to TRBJ1-1; no reliable D call. The CDR3 has 14 residues. CDR1 and CDR2 from the germline V gene are SGHVS and FQNEAQ. V was shortened by 5 bases and J by 5 bases, with 15 bases between the two germline ends. The CDR3 coding sequence is TGTGCCAGCAGCGTTGGCAGGATGATGACTGAAGCTTTCTTT. Its translation is CASSVGRMMTEAFF.

CDR3 amino acids: CAWSVPDREGNTIYF. CDR3 sequence (DNA): TGTGCCTGGAGTGTACCTGACAGGGAAGGAAACACCATATATTTT. The chain links TRBV30 to TRBJ1-3; 7 bases are shared with TRBD1. J lost 4 bases, V lost 0 bases, and 6 bases had no gene match. Germline CDR1 and CDR2: GTSNPN and SVGIG (reference sequence). This CDR3 contains 15 residues.

This chain connects TRBV19 to TRBJ1-5; D remains unclear. V was cut by 0 bases and J by 7 bases, with 10 bases left in between. Germline-derived CDR1 and CDR2 are LNHDA and SQIVND (reference sequence). This CDR3 region has 14 residues. In DNA, the CDR3 is TGTGCCAGTAGTATAGATCAGTTCAGGCAGCCCCAGCATTTT. Protein sequence: CASSIDQFRQPQHF.

V and J are TRBV5-1 and TRBJ1-5, with a tentative D call TRBD1 (6 bases). This CDR3 contains 16 residues. Trimming took 1 base from V and 0 from J, leaving 11 bases between them. Looked up from germline, CDR1 is SGHRS and CDR2 is YFSETQ. CDR3 sequence reads: CASSLNGQYSNQPQHF. Written as DNA, the CDR3 is TGCGCCAGCAGCTTGAACGGACAGTATAGCAATCAGCCCCAGCATTTT.

J is TRBJ2-1 and V is TRBV7-3; possibly TRBD2 for D (5 bases). The germline V gene has CDR1 SGHTA and CDR2 FQGTGA. The CDR3 extends over 13 amino acids. Trimming took off 5 bases at V and 8 bases at J, with 13 bases between the two ends. CDR3 coding DNA: TGTGCCAGCAGCCGACAAGGGAGTCATGAGCAGTTCTTC. It translates to CASSRQGSHEQFF.

The chain joins TRBV2 to TRBJ1-5; maybe TRBD1 (6 bases). With 6 bases removed from V and 2 bases from J, the gap between germline ends came to 17 bases. Germline V gene data show CDR1 as SNHLY and CDR2 as FYNNEI. The CDR3 contains 16 residues. The CDR3 loop is CASRERGASGNQPQHF. In DNA, the CDR3 is TGTGCCAGCAGGGAGCGGGGGGCGTCTGGCAATCAGCCCCAGCATTTT.